The next 27 T cell receptor beta chains were all read from a single sample in a study of blood T cell repertoires in COVID-19. This table comes from immunoSEQ multiplex PCR, and its TCRdb copy is limited to in-frame clones, with some not included. The table shows approximately 54,000 clones, with 81% occurring only once. Sequencing input: peripheral blood. The source of these receptors is a woman in her sixties with acute or convalescent COVID-19.

This rearrangement joins TRBV11-2 to TRBJ2-2; no clear D. Germline CDR1 is SGHAT and CDR2 is FQNNGV. Trimming pared 4 bases from V and 5 bases from J, leaving 11 bases between. The CDR3 contains 14 residues. CDR3 amino acids: CASSSPEFTGELFF. CDR3 in DNA: TGTGCCAGCAGCTCCCCCGAGTTTACCGGGGAGCTGTTTTTT.

The rearrangement links TRBV5-6 to TRBJ1-5, with D perhaps TRBD1 (6 bases). V was cut by 4 bases and J by 0 bases, with 14 bases left in between. CDR3 length equals 16 residues. Germline V gives CDR1 SGHDT, CDR2 YYEEEE. For the CDR3, the DNA is TGTGCCAGCAGCCTCGGACAGACGCCTAGCAATCAGCCCCAGCATTTT. The encoded protein is CASSLGQTPSNQPQHF.

The rearrangement uses TRBV28 and TRBJ1-3, with D tentatively TRBD1 (6 bases). V was cut by 5 bases and J by 0 bases, with 17 bases left in between. CDR3 length: 17 residues. The germline gives CDR1 MDHEN, CDR2 SYDVKM. The CDR3 region is CASSGLQGNTSGNTIYF. CDR3 DNA: TGTGCCAGCAGTGGCCTACAGGGAAATACCTCTGGAAACACCATATATTTT.

V is TRBV28 and J is TRBJ2-7; TRBD2 matches 7 bases. Per the germline V gene, CDR1 is MDHEN and CDR2 is SYDVKM. The CDR3 loop spans 13 amino acids. J gave up 7 bases and V 6 bases, and 9 bases lay outside the gene matches. CDR3 coding DNA: TGTGCCAGCAGACTAAGGAGGGAGGGAGAGCAGTACTTC. Translated, it gives CASRLRREGEQYF.

The chain links TRBV5-1 to TRBJ2-7; weak D call: TRBD2 (5 bases). The germline V and J ends were trimmed by 4 bases and 4 bases, with 24 bases remaining between them. CDR3 size: 17 residues. Germline V gene sequence: CDR1 SGHRS, CDR2 YFSETQ. CDR3 in amino acids: CASSPNGIPGKTYEQYF. Written as DNA, the CDR3 is TGCGCCAGCAGCCCGAACGGAATTCCGGGAAAAACTTACGAGCAGTACTTC.

The rearrangement links TRBV7-3 to TRBJ2-1, with 7 bases aligning to TRBD2. V shed 8 bases and J 9 bases; nucleotides not matched to a gene: 10. The CDR3 length is 13 residues. Germline V gene lookup returns CDR1 SGHTA and CDR2 FQGTGA. Written as DNA, the CDR3 is TGTGCCAGCGGGATCGGGGGGATCGGTGAGCAGTTCTTC. As protein: CASGIGGIGEQFF.

The CDR3 spells CASSTPGQNLHF. The CDR3 DNA reads as TGTGCCAGCAGTACCCCGGGACAGAATCTGCATTTT. The chain recombines TRBV28 with TRBJ1-5; 7 positions match TRBD1. CDR1 and CDR2 from the germline V gene are MDHEN and SYDVKM. This CDR3 region has 12 residues. With 5 bases clipped from V and 15 bases from J, the junction kept 10 bases outside the gene matches.

This chain joins TRBV11-2 and TRBJ1-6; no firm D call. Germline CDR1 and CDR2: SGHAT and FQNNGV. CDR3 length equals 14 residues. The V and J ends lost 5 bases and 11 bases respectively, with 16 bases between them. CDR3 nucleotide sequence: TGTGCCAGCAGCCCATCTGCGGGAGGGCCACCCCTCCACTTT. Its protein product is CASSPSAGGPPLHF.

Turning to this clone: Other DNA sequences from this sample encode an identical CDR3 as well. This chain uses TRBV30 with TRBJ1-5; D is possibly TRBD1 (5 bases). This CDR3 contains 14 residues. V lost 1 base and J lost 7, with 14 bases in between. CDR1 and CDR2 (germline): GTSNPN, SVGIG (reference sequence). CDR3 DNA: TGTGCCTGGAGTGGGCGGGGCGGGGGGCAGCCCCAGCATTTT. Translation: CAWSGRGGGQPQHF. Using reference TRBV30 and TRBJ1-5 for the parts outside the CDR3, the full variable domain is SQTIHQWPATLVQPVGSPLSLECTVEGTSNPNLYWYRQAAGRGLQLLFYSVGIGQISSEVPQNLSASRPQDRQFILSSKKLLLSDSGFYLCAWSGRGGGQPQHFGDGTRLSIL.

The gene calls are TRBV4-1 and TRBJ1-2; tentative D call: TRBD1 (5 bases). V lost 4 bases and J 2 bases, leaving 14 bases between the germline ends. The length of the CDR3 is 15 residues. CDR1 MGHRA and CDR2 YSYEKL come from the germline V gene. In DNA form, the CDR3 reads TGCGCCAGCAGCCCGAGCGGGGCGGCAAACTATGGCTACACCTTC. It codes for CASSPSGAANYGYTF.

This clone was observed a few times. The V and J genes are TRBV7-9 and TRBJ2-1; D gene unclear. The germline V and J ends were trimmed by 5 bases and 10 bases, with 15 bases remaining between them. CDR3 length equals 13 residues. The germline gives CDR1 SEHNR, CDR2 FQNEAQ (reference sequence). CDR3 amino acids: CASSPRSPGEQFF. CDR3 coding DNA: TGTGCCAGCAGCCCCCGATCCCCCGGGGAGCAGTTCTTC.

The chain recombines TRBV3-1 (or the pseudogene TRBV3-2) with TRBJ1-1; D is perhaps TRBD1 (6 bases). CDR3 size: 13 residues. Trimming left V 2 bases short and J 8 bases short, with 12 bases between. CDR1 and CDR2 from the germline V gene are LGHDT and YNNKEL (reference sequence). In DNA form, the CDR3 reads TGTGCCAGCAGCCAAAGTCAGGGGCAAGAAGCTTTCTTT. Protein product: CASSQSQGQEAFF.

The chain recombines TRBV6-5 with TRBJ1-5; 9 nucleotides agree with TRBD1. The CDR3 runs to 14 residues. Germline values: CDR1 MNHEY, CDR2 SVGAGI. V gave up 6 bases and J gave up 6 bases; unmatched junction bases: 6. CDR3 nucleotide sequence: TGTGCCAGCAGCGGGACAGGGAATAGTCAGCCCCAGCATTTT. Translated: CASSGTGNSQPQHF.

The chain carries TRBV5-1 and TRBJ2-6; 8 bases match TRBD1. The CDR3 is made up of 17 amino acids. Germline loops: CDR1 SGHRS, CDR2 YFSETQ. After removal of 6 bases from V and 0 bases from J, the junction contained 8 bases not matched to a gene. This CDR3 reads CASKQGASSSGANVLTF. As DNA, the CDR3 is TGCGCCAGCAAGCAGGGGGCGTCAAGCTCTGGGGCCAACGTCCTGACTTTC.

V and J are TRBV3-1 (or the pseudogene TRBV3-2) and TRBJ2-1; a weak D match, TRBD2 (6 bases). Germline V gene lookup returns CDR1 LGHDT and CDR2 YNNKEL (reference sequence). This CDR3 is built from 14 residues. Trimming took off 7 bases at V and 6 bases at J, with 16 bases between the two ends. The chain's CDR3 is CASTPGLYSNEQFF. The CDR3 DNA reads as TGTGCCAGCACCCCGGGACTTTATTCCAATGAGCAGTTCTTC.

This clone was seen only once. The CDR3 loop reads CATSRAPSGSYEQYF. The DNA for the CDR3 is TGTGCCACCAGTCGGGCCCCTTCGGGGTCCTACGAGCAGTACTTC. V gene TRBV15 combines with J gene TRBJ2-7; tentative D call: TRBD2 (5 bases). Germline V gene lookup returns CDR1 LNHNV and CDR2 YYDKDF (reference sequence). Trimming stripped 6 bases from V and 1 base from J, with 16 bases between. The CDR3 covers 15 residues.

The rearrangement uses TRBV3-1 (or the pseudogene TRBV3-2) and TRBJ2-7, with D perhaps matching TRBD2 (5 bases). Looked up from germline, CDR1 is LGHDT and CDR2 is YNNKEL (reference sequence). Trimming pared 4 bases from V and 3 bases from J, leaving 13 bases between. This CDR3 region has 14 residues. The CDR3 here is CASSRPGTLYEQYF. In DNA, the CDR3 is TGTGCCAGCAGCCGACCGGGAACACTCTACGAGCAGTACTTC.

The chain joins TRBV6-1 to TRBJ1-5; D not resolved. V was clipped by 3 bases and J by 3 bases, with 9 bases between them. The CDR3 has 14 amino acids. The V gene's germline CDR1 is MNHNS and CDR2 SASEGT. CDR3 in DNA: TGTGCCAGCAGTGATGGGCCGTCCAATCAGCCCCAGCATTTT. This codes for CASSDGPSNQPQHF.

The chain recombines TRBV5-5 with TRBJ1-6; D ambiguous. Germline CDR1 reads SGHKS; CDR2 reads YYEKEE (reference sequence). V was cut by 0 bases and J by 9 bases, with 13 bases left in between. CDR3 length equals 15 residues. The CDR3 protein is CASSLVSQAVSPLHF. DNA for the CDR3: TGTGCCAGCAGCTTGGTTTCGCAGGCTGTTTCACCCCTCCACTTT. The variable domain in full, completed from reference TRBV5-5 and TRBJ1-6, reads DAGVTQSPTHLIKTRGQQVTLRCSPISGHKSVSWYQQVLGQGPQFIFQYYEKEERGRGNFPDRFSARQFPNYSSELNVNALLLGDSALYLCASSLVSQAVSPLHFGNGTRLTVT.

The chain has TRBV11-1 and TRBJ2-7; perhaps TRBD2 as D (6 bases). Per germline, CDR1 SGHAT and CDR2 FQDESV (reference sequence). The CDR3 has 15 residues. Trimming shortened V by 5 bases and J by 5 bases, and 19 bases separated the two germline ends. CDR3 in DNA: TGTGCCAGCAGCGCCCGGGGGACTGTAATCGACGAGCAGTACTTC. Amino acid sequence: CASSARGTVIDEQYF.

The chain employs TRBV5-4 and TRBJ1-4, with a weak D call TRBD1 (6 bases). V dropped 4 bases and J dropped 7 bases, with 17 bases sitting between them. CDR3 length: 15 amino acids. CDR1 is SGHNT, CDR2 YYREEE, per germline (reference sequence). DNA for the CDR3: TGTGCCAGCAGCATGGGGGGGCAGTGGGGTGAAAAACTGTTTTTT. As protein: CASSMGGQWGEKLFF. Supplemented by reference TRBV5-4 and TRBJ1-4, the full variable domain reads ETGVTQSPTHLIKTRGQQVTLRCSSQSGHNTVSWYQQALGQGPQFIFQYYREEENGRGNFPPRFSGLQFPNYSSELNVNALELDDSALYLCASSMGGQWGEKLFFGSGTQLSVL.

This sequence joins TRBV6-6 and TRBJ2-7; D is unresolved. V lost 6 bases and J 5 bases, leaving 14 bases between the germline ends. Germline values: CDR1 MNHNY, CDR2 SVGAGI (reference sequence). The CDR3 contains 13 residues. The CDR3 DNA follows: TGTGCCAGCAGCATTACAGTGAACAACGAGCAGTACTTC. As protein: CASSITVNNEQYF.

The V and J genes are TRBV5-1 and TRBJ2-3; 8 bases are a match to TRBD2. Germline CDR1 and CDR2: SGHRS and YFSETQ. V gave up 7 bases and J gave up 6 bases; unmatched junction bases: 13. The CDR3 is made up of 15 amino acids. Here the CDR3 DNA reads TGCGCCAGCGCATTTTCGGGGCGGGAGGAGGATACGCAGTATTTT. It encodes CASAFSGREEDTQYF.

The CDR3 nucleotides are TGTGCCAGCAGCGTTTCAGGGGGGCGCCTTAATGAAAAACTGTTTTTT. Its protein is CASSVSGGRLNEKLFF. The chain employs TRBV13 and TRBJ1-4; 7 bases align to TRBD1. This CDR3 comprises 16 residues. Germline CDR1 and CDR2: PRHDT and FYEKMQ (reference sequence). V was clipped by 5 bases and J by 4 bases; unmatched bases: 10.

The chain has TRBV19 and TRBJ2-2, with D possibly matching TRBD1 (6 bases). The CDR3 loop spans 16 amino acids. The V and J ends lost 2 bases and 4 bases respectively, with 14 bases between them. Germline V CDR1 and CDR2: LNHDA, SQIVND (reference sequence). The CDR3 loop is CASSITRTVATGELFF. CDR3 sequence (DNA): TGTGCCAGTAGTATAACCCGGACAGTGGCCACCGGGGAGCTGTTTTTT.

This chain joins TRBV19 and TRBJ2-1; 11 nucleotides match TRBD2. The CDR3 contains 16 residues. The ends lost 4 bases at V and 2 bases at J; junction bases unmatched: 4. CDR1 is LNHDA and CDR2 is SQIVND in the germline V gene (reference sequence). As DNA, the CDR3 is TGTGCCAGTAGTAGGACTAGCGGGCCCCCCTACAATGAGCAGTTCTTC. Its translation: CASSRTSGPPYNEQFF. The whole variable domain, filled in from reference TRBV19 and TRBJ2-1, reads DGGITQSPKYLFRKEGQNVTLSCEQNLNHDAMYWYRQDPGQGLRLIYYSQIVNDFQKGDIAEGYSVSREKKESFPLTVTSAQKNPTAFYLCASSRTSGPPYNEQFFGPGTRLTVL.

CDR3 loop: CASSEALGGSTYEQYF. In nucleotides, the CDR3 is TGTGCCAGCAGTGAAGCGCTAGGAGGGTCCACCTACGAGCAGTACTTC. V is TRBV6-1 and J is TRBJ2-7; a weak D match, TRBD2 (6 bases). Trimming stripped 0 bases from V and 2 bases from J, with 14 bases between. Per germline, CDR1 MNHNS and CDR2 SASEGT. The CDR3 consists of 16 residues.